A selection of T cell receptor beta chains follows, all from one sample in a study of identifying expanded T cells in peripheral blood. Assay: immunoSEQ multiplex PCR; the TCRdb copy retains only in-frame clones and omits some. This sample has about 91,000 clones, with around 88% found just once. Specimen: blood. The source is a person between 18 and 75 years old in good health. Each CDR3 is given with its conserved first and last residue. The order of the fields is V gene, clone size, J gene, D gene, CDR3 protein, CDR3 DNA. D genes are given only for firm matches. Rows give clone size only sometimes, using once, few, many, or a class for an expanded clone.

V: TRBV19; size: -; J: TRBJ2-6; D: -; CDR3: CASSKELSGANVLTF; DNA: TGTGCCAGTAGCAAGGAACTCTCTGGGGCCAACGTCCTGACTTTC
V: TRBV30; size: -; J: TRBJ2-4; D: TRBD1; CDR3: CAWTRTGLAKNIQYF; DNA: TGTGCCTGGACTAGGACAGGGCTGGCCAAAAACATTCAGTACTTC
V: TRBV28; size: -; J: TRBJ2-1; D: TRBD2; CDR3: CASSLSPGTSGNNEQFF; DNA: TGTGCCAGCAGTTTATCGCCGGGGACTAGCGGAAACAATGAGCAGTTCTTC
V: TRBV30; size: -; J: TRBJ1-6; D: -; CDR3: CAWSRGNSPLHF; DNA: TGTGCCTGGAGCCGCGGAAATTCACCCCTCCACTTT
V: TRBV4-1; size: once; J: TRBJ1-1; D: -; CDR3: CASSQYYTANTEAFF; DNA: TGCGCCAGCAGCCAGTACTATACAGCGAACACTGAAGCTTTCTTT
V: TRBV15; size: -; J: TRBJ2-2; D: TRBD1; CDR3: CATSRDQTAAGGETGELFF; DNA: TGTGCCACCAGCAGAGATCAAACTGCGGCAGGGGGAGAAACCGGGGAGCTGTTTTTT
V: TRBV7-3; size: -; J: TRBJ2-1; D: TRBD2; CDR3: CASSLGTSGSNEQFF; DNA: TGTGCCAGCAGCTTAGGGACTAGCGGGAGTAATGAGCAGTTCTTC
V: TRBV28; size: -; J: TRBJ2-7; D: TRBD2; CDR3: CASSLTSGRTLPYEQYF; DNA: TGTGCCAGCAGCCTGACTAGCGGGAGGACCTTACCCTACGAGCAGTACTTC
V: TRBV5-4; size: -; J: TRBJ2-1; D: TRBD2; CDR3: CASSVGTSEYNEQFF; DNA: TGTGCCAGCAGCGTGGGGACTAGCGAATACAATGAGCAGTTCTTC
V: TRBV30; size: -; J: TRBJ1-1; D: -; CDR3: CAWSVRQGSGAEAFF; DNA: TGTGCCTGGAGTGTACGGCAGGGGAGCGGGGCTGAAGCTTTCTTT
V: TRBV5-1; size: -; J: TRBJ2-3; D: -; CDR3: CASSRTGQGADTQYF; DNA: TGCGCCAGCAGCCGGACCGGCCAGGGCGCAGATACGCAGTATTTT
V: TRBV7-2; size: -; J: TRBJ2-7; D: TRBD2; CDR3: CASSLYGGGVLYEQYF; DNA: TGTGCCAGCAGCTTATACGGCGGGGGGGTTCTATACGAGCAGTACTTC
V: TRBV6-1; size: -; J: TRBJ2-7; D: TRBD1; CDR3: CASSEGTPGDRGSYEQYF; DNA: TGTGCCAGCAGTGAAGGGACCCCCGGGGACAGGGGCTCCTACGAGCAGTACTTC
V: TRBV4-1; size: -; J: TRBJ1-2; D: -; CDR3: CASRNPIQGIYGYTF; DNA: TGCGCCAGCCGAAATCCTATCCAGGGTATTTATGGCTACACCTTC
V: TRBV6-1; size: -; J: TRBJ2-3; D: TRBD1; CDR3: CASNRQGGDTQYF; DNA: TGTGCCAGCAACCGACAGGGGGGAGATACGCAGTATTTT
V: TRBV18; size: -; J: TRBJ2-7; D: -; CDR3: CASSPPPGFEQYF; DNA: TGTGCCAGCTCACCACCCCCAGGATTTGAGCAGTACTTC
V: TRBV19; size: -; J: TRBJ2-3; D: TRBD2; CDR3: CASSTWTSGGDTQYF; DNA: TGTGCCAGTAGTACTTGGACTAGCGGAGGAGATACGCAGTATTTT
V: TRBV6-5; size: few; J: TRBJ1-1; D: -; CDR3: CASSYLGTGKEAFF; DNA: TGTGCCAGCAGTTACCTCGGGACCGGGAAAGAAGCTTTCTTT
V: TRBV5-1; size: -; J: TRBJ1-1; D: TRBD1; CDR3: CASSTNRDRGAFF; DNA: TGCGCCAGCAGCACAAACCGGGACAGGGGTGCTTTCTTT
V: TRBV28; size: -; J: TRBJ1-5; D: -; CDR3: CASSLGGGNQPQHF; DNA: TGTGCCAGCAGTTTAGGGGGAGGCAATCAGCCCCAGCATTTT
V: TRBV7-9; size: -; J: TRBJ1-6; D: TRBD1; CDR3: CASSPGTADLGIHF; DNA: TGTGCCAGCAGCCCGGGGACAGCCGATCTTGGTATCCACTTT
V: TRBV7-9; size: -; J: TRBJ1-4; D: -; CDR3: CASSLRGADEKLFF; DNA: TGTGCCAGCAGCTTACGGGGGGCGGATGAAAAACTGTTTTTT
V: TRBV15; size: -; J: TRBJ2-1; D: TRBD1; CDR3: CATSRDRGNNEQFF; DNA: TGTGCCACCAGCCGGGACAGGGGAAACAATGAGCAGTTCTTC
V: TRBV18; size: -; J: TRBJ2-7; D: TRBD2; CDR3: CASSTTSGSHEQYF; DNA: TGTGCCAGCTCAACGACTAGCGGGAGCCACGAGCAGTACTTC
V: TRBV10-1; size: -; J: TRBJ1-1; D: TRBD1; CDR3: CASSGQGEIAEAFF; DNA: TGCGCCAGCAGTGGACAGGGGGAGATCGCTGAAGCTTTCTTT
V: TRBV19; size: -; J: TRBJ1-1; D: -; CDR3: CASSLIGETEAFF; DNA: TGTGCCAGTAGCCTCATAGGGGAGACTGAAGCTTTCTTT
V: TRBV28; size: -; J: TRBJ2-7; D: TRBD2; CDR3: CASTEGAGGAYEQYF; DNA: TGTGCCAGCACCGAGGGGGCGGGAGGGGCCTACGAGCAGTACTTC
V: TRBV5-1; size: -; J: TRBJ2-4; D: TRBD2; CDR3: CASSWTSGGAKNIQYF; DNA: TGCGCCAGCAGCTGGACTAGCGGGGGGGCCAAAAACATTCAGTACTTC
V: TRBV7-2; size: -; J: TRBJ2-3; D: -; CDR3: CASSVNGGRDTQYF; DNA: TGTGCCAGCAGCGTGAACGGAGGGAGAGATACGCAGTATTTT
V: TRBV11-2; size: -; J: TRBJ1-1; D: -; CDR3: CASSWGMNTEAFF; DNA: TGTGCCAGCAGCTGGGGGATGAACACTGAAGCTTTCTTT
V: TRBV7-9; size: -; J: TRBJ2-1; D: -; CDR3: CASSFAGARVDEQFF; DNA: TGTGCCAGCAGCTTCGCGGGGGCTAGGGTCGATGAGCAGTTCTTC
V: TRBV5-4; size: -; J: TRBJ2-3; D: -; CDR3: CASSLVRPAGPQDTQYF; DNA: TGTGCCAGCAGCTTGGTCCGTCCTGCAGGGCCACAGGATACGCAGTATTTT
V: TRBV9; size: once; J: TRBJ2-2; D: -; CDR3: CASSATTGANTGELFF; DNA: TGTGCCAGCAGCGCGACGACAGGCGCGAACACCGGGGAGCTGTTTTTT
V: TRBV6-6; size: -; J: TRBJ2-3; D: -; CDR3: CASSDSQGTDTQYF; DNA: TGTGCCAGCAGTGACTCCCAGGGCACAGATACGCAGTATTTT
V: TRBV9; size: -; J: TRBJ2-7; D: TRBD2; CDR3: CASSAPAGTSGTYEQYF; DNA: TGTGCCAGCAGCGCCCCTGCCGGGACTAGTGGAACCTACGAGCAGTACTTC
V: TRBV28; size: -; J: TRBJ2-7; D: TRBD1; CDR3: CASIGWDRGTGSYEQYF; DNA: TGTGCCAGCATCGGCTGGGACCGCGGGACAGGATCCTACGAGCAGTACTTC
V: TRBV29-1; size: -; J: TRBJ2-5; D: TRBD1; CDR3: CSVAKGQGTETQYF; DNA: TGCAGCGTAGCGAAGGGACAGGGGACGGAGACCCAGTACTTC
V: TRBV28; size: -; J: TRBJ2-7; D: -; CDR3: CASSYRNLSPRDRYEQYF; DNA: TGTGCCAGCAGTTACCGTAACTTATCGCCGCGGGACAGATACGAGCAGTACTTC
V: TRBV6-1; size: -; J: TRBJ2-7; D: TRBD1; CDR3: CASSEARGYEQYF; DNA: TGTGCCAGCAGTGAAGCCAGGGGGTACGAGCAGTACTTC
V: TRBV5-1; size: -; J: TRBJ1-5; D: -; CDR3: CASSLEGVSNQPQHF; DNA: TGCGCCAGCAGCTTGGAGGGGGTGAGCAATCAGCCCCAGCATTTT
V: TRBV7-9; size: -; J: TRBJ2-3; D: -; CDR3: CASSLTSARTDTQYF; DNA: TGTGCCAGCAGCTTAACATCGGCACGCACAGATACGCAGTATTTT
V: TRBV7-3; size: -; J: TRBJ2-2; D: -; CDR3: CASSPSQGELFF; DNA: TGTGCCAGCAGCCCGAGCCAGGGGGAGCTGTTTTTT